A selection of T cell receptor beta chains follows, all from one sample in a study of OX40 agonist ivuxolimab in advanced cancers. Sequenced by immunoSEQ multiplex PCR; TCRdb stores in-frame clones only, minus some. The profile shows 70,000 to 90,000 clones, approximately 89% of them singletons. The starting material was CD4+ or CD8+ T cells sorted from blood, obtained in a trial of the OX40 agonist ivuxolimab. The receptors shown here come from an adult with an advanced solid tumor such as melanoma, head and neck, liver or kidney cancer. Both conserved end residues are part of each CDR3. The D gene is left open where the match is weak. The size of a clone is reported for some rows only, either as once, few or many, or as a class for expanded clones.

length: 15
J: TRBJ2-2
V: TRBV2
size: .
D: .
CDR3: CASRGLTGNTGELFF
DNA: TGTGCCAGCAGGGGCCTGACAGGGAACACCGGGGAGCTGTTTTTT

length: 13
J: TRBJ1-2
V: TRBV6-6
size: .
D: TRBD1
CDR3: CASSPGQGPGYTF
DNA: TGTGCCAGCAGTCCGGGACAGGGGCCCGGCTACACCTTC

length: 15
J: TRBJ2-1
V: TRBV2
size: .
D: .
CDR3: CASNQGGSSYNEQFF
DNA: TGTGCCAGCAACCAGGGGGGCAGCTCCTACAATGAGCAGTTCTTC

length: 15
J: TRBJ2-2
V: TRBV6-6
size: .
D: .
CDR3: CASGLTEIGTGELFF
DNA: TGTGCCAGCGGCCTAACAGAAATTGGCACCGGGGAGCTGTTTTTT

length: 15
J: TRBJ2-1
V: TRBV9
size: .
D: TRBD2
CDR3: CASSVISGGYNEQFF
DNA: TGTGCCAGCAGCGTAATAAGCGGGGGCTACAATGAGCAGTTCTTC

length: 14
J: TRBJ2-5
V: TRBV5-4
size: .
D: .
CDR3: CASSSRTEQETQYF
DNA: TGTGCCAGCAGCTCGAGGACAGAGCAAGAGACCCAGTACTTC

length: 13
J: TRBJ1-2
V: TRBV2
size: .
D: .
CDR3: CASRAGINYGYTF
DNA: TGTGCCAGCAGGGCAGGGATAAACTATGGCTACACCTTC

length: 14
J: TRBJ2-1
V: TRBV9
size: .
D: .
CDR3: CASSVVVARGAQFF
DNA: TGTGCCAGCAGCGTAGTAGTGGCCCGAGGGGCACAGTTCTTC

length: 15
J: TRBJ2-6
V: TRBV5-8
size: .
D: .
CDR3: CASIFRGAGANVLTF
DNA: TGTGCCAGCATCTTCCGGGGGGCGGGGGCCAACGTCCTGACTTTC

length: 15
J: TRBJ2-3
V: TRBV5-1
size: .
D: .
CDR3: CASSPSLPSRDTQYF
DNA: TGCGCCAGCAGCCCATCCCTCCCCAGCAGGGATACGCAGTATTTT

length: 18
J: TRBJ2-7
V: TRBV9
size: .
D: .
CDR3: CASSVEGSGSATSYEQYF
DNA: TGTGCCAGCAGCGTAGAAGGGTCGGGAAGCGCGACCTCCTACGAGCAGTACTTC

length: 10
J: TRBJ1-2
V: TRBV7-9
size: .
D: .
CDR3: CASSLDGYTF
DNA: TGTGCCAGCAGCTTGGACGGCTACACCTTC

length: 15
J: TRBJ2-2
V: TRBV19
size: .
D: TRBD2
CDR3: CASISGTSVAGELFF
DNA: TGTGCCAGTATCTCCGGGACTAGCGTCGCCGGGGAGCTGTTTTTT

length: 16
J: TRBJ2-3
V: TRBV6-1
size: .
D: TRBD2
CDR3: CASSELWGRDADTQYF
DNA: TGTGCCAGCAGTGAATTGTGGGGGAGGGACGCAGATACGCAGTATTTT

length: 15
J: TRBJ2-3
V: TRBV7-9
size: .
D: .
CDR3: CASSAAHAGVDTQYF
DNA: TGTGCCAGCAGCGCCGCTCATGCAGGGGTAGATACGCAGTATTTT

length: 16
J: TRBJ2-3
V: TRBV6-5
size: .
D: .
CDR3: CASSYSSARGTDTQYF
DNA: TGTGCCAGCAGTTACAGTAGCGCCCGGGGTACAGATACGCAGTATTTT

length: 17
J: TRBJ2-1
V: TRBV27
size: once
D: .
CDR3: CASSPRSPGVSYNEQFF
DNA: TGTGCCAGCAGTCCGAGGAGCCCAGGGGTGAGTTACAATGAGCAGTTCTTC

length: 17
J: TRBJ1-2
V: TRBV7-2
size: few
D: .
CDR3: CASSLVLGPTRPYGYTF
DNA: TGTGCCAGCAGCCTCGTCCTGGGACCCACCCGGCCCTATGGCTACACCTTC

length: 13
J: TRBJ2-7
V: TRBV9
size: .
D: .
CDR3: CASSVGYEGEQYF
DNA: TGTGCCAGCAGCGTAGGCTACGAGGGAGAGCAGTACTTC

length: 15
J: TRBJ2-3
V: TRBV10-1
size: .
D: .
CDR3: CASSEILAARDTQYF
DNA: TGCGCCAGCAGTGAAATTTTAGCGGCACGAGATACGCAGTATTTT

length: 16
J: TRBJ2-3
V: TRBV5-4
size: .
D: .
CDR3: CASRFRPALAADTQYF
DNA: TGTGCCAGCAGATTTCGTCCCGCTCTCGCTGCAGATACGCAGTATTTT

length: 14
J: TRBJ2-2
V: TRBV6-6
size: .
D: .
CDR3: CASSPDRNTGELFF
DNA: TGTGCCAGCAGTCCCGACCGGAACACCGGGGAGCTGTTTTTT

length: 14
J: TRBJ2-5
V: TRBV25-1
size: .
D: .
CDR3: CASSVSGFAETQYF
DNA: TGTGCCAGCAGTGTGTCAGGGTTTGCGGAGACCCAGTACTTC

length: 14
J: TRBJ2-3
V: TRBV5-1
size: .
D: .
CDR3: CASSLAGDSDTQYF
DNA: TGCGCCAGCAGCTTGGCCGGGGACTCGGATACGCAGTATTTT

length: 12
J: TRBJ1-5
V: TRBV19
size: .
D: .
CDR3: CASSISNQPQHF
DNA: TGTGCCAGTAGTATAAGCAATCAGCCCCAGCATTTT

length: 15
J: TRBJ1-4
V: TRBV5-1
size: .
D: TRBD1
CDR3: CASSLGQGAAEKLFF
DNA: TGCGCCAGCAGCTTGGGACAGGGGGCGGCGGAAAAACTGTTTTTT

length: 19
J: TRBJ2-7
V: TRBV4-3
size: .
D: TRBD2
CDR3: CASSQDAAGLAGGIGEQYF
DNA: TGCGCCAGCAGCCAAGATGCTGCGGGACTAGCGGGAGGGATTGGCGAGCAGTACTTC

length: 17
J: TRBJ2-7
V: TRBV5-1
size: once
D: TRBD2
CDR3: CASSLPLSSGSLYEQYF
DNA: TGCGCCAGCAGCTTGCCTTTATCTAGCGGGAGTCTGTACGAGCAGTACTTC

length: 15
J: TRBJ2-1
V: TRBV6-6
size: .
D: TRBD1
CDR3: CASSYGNRGYNEQFF
DNA: TGTGCCAGCAGTTATGGGAACAGGGGATACAATGAGCAGTTCTTC

length: 14
J: TRBJ1-2
V: TRBV6-1
size: .
D: .
CDR3: CASSEGGGNYGYTF
DNA: TGTGCCAGCAGTGAAGGCGGAGGGAACTATGGCTACACCTTC

length: 13
J: TRBJ2-5
V: TRBV5-1
size: few
D: .
CDR3: CASSDATQETQYF
DNA: TGCGCCAGCAGTGATGCGACTCAAGAGACCCAGTACTTC

length: 15
J: TRBJ2-2
V: TRBV6-5
size: .
D: .
CDR3: CASSYGAANTGELFF
DNA: TGTGCCAGCAGTTACGGCGCCGCGAACACCGGGGAGCTGTTTTTT

length: 16
J: TRBJ2-1
V: TRBV7-9
size: .
D: .
CDR3: CASSFFGLTPINEQFF
DNA: TGTGCCAGCAGCTTCTTCGGACTAACTCCAATCAATGAGCAGTTCTTC

length: 13
J: TRBJ1-6
V: TRBV29-1
size: .
D: .
CDR3: CSVGGTGSSPLHF
DNA: TGCAGCGTCGGAGGAACAGGGAGTTCACCCCTCCACTTT

length: 16
J: TRBJ2-3
V: TRBV4-2
size: .
D: TRBD2
CDR3: CASSQGLAGGGGTQYF
DNA: TGTGCCAGCAGCCAGGGACTAGCGGGGGGCGGGGGTACGCAGTATTTT

length: 16
J: TRBJ1-2
V: TRBV19
size: .
D: .
CDR3: CASSPGVTGIRYGYTF
DNA: TGTGCCAGTAGTCCGGGGGTGACAGGCATAAGATATGGCTACACCTTC

length: 13
J: TRBJ1-1
V: TRBV6-6
size: .
D: .
CDR3: CASKAGLNTEAFF
DNA: TGTGCCAGCAAGGCAGGATTGAACACTGAAGCTTTCTTT

length: 15
J: TRBJ1-2
V: TRBV2
size: .
D: TRBD1
CDR3: CASSEGSSGGVGHTF
DNA: TGTGCCAGCAGTGAAGGATCGTCAGGGGGAGTGGGCCACACCTTC

length: 16
J: TRBJ2-2
V: TRBV7-7
size: few
D: TRBD2
CDR3: CASSKGSSGRAGELFF
DNA: TGTGCCAGCAGCAAAGGTTCTAGCGGGAGGGCCGGGGAGCTGTTTTTT

length: 13
J: TRBJ1-5
V: TRBV28
size: once
D: .
CDR3: CASRGGSNQPQHF
DNA: TGTGCCAGCAGAGGAGGTAGCAATCAGCCCCAGCATTTT

length: 13
J: TRBJ1-5
V: TRBV6-1
size: .
D: .
CDR3: CASSGLVDQPQHF
DNA: TGTGCCAGCAGTGGACTAGTGGATCAGCCCCAGCATTTT

length: 14
J: TRBJ1-1
V: TRBV5-4
size: .
D: .
CDR3: CASSLDRTNTEAFF
DNA: TGTGCCAGCAGCTTGGACAGGACCAACACTGAAGCTTTCTTT

length: 14
J: TRBJ1-2
V: TRBV6-5
size: .
D: .
CDR3: CASSYSGLPYGYTF
DNA: TGTGCCAGCAGTTACAGCGGATTACCCTATGGCTACACCTTC

length: 16
J: TRBJ2-6
V: TRBV14
size: .
D: TRBD2
CDR3: CASSPQTSAGANVLTF
DNA: TGTGCCAGCAGCCCCCAGACTAGCGCCGGGGCCAACGTCCTGACTTTC